The 20 T cell receptor beta chains below were found in one sample sequenced in a study of blood T cell repertoires in COVID-19. Clones were sequenced by immunoSEQ multiplex PCR, and TCRdb holds only the in-frame ones, with some missing. The repertoire consists of about 230,000 clones, with 81% occurring once and the leading ten covering approximately 7.5%. The material sequenced was peripheral blood. These receptors were collected from a woman of 80 years or more with COVID-19, enrolled during active disease.

This chain joins TRBV20-1 and TRBJ2-7; unclear D gene. This CDR3 has 11 residues. The germline gives CDR1 DFQATT, CDR2 SNEGSKA (reference sequence). Trimming stripped 5 bases from V and 7 bases from J, with 12 bases between. The CDR3 DNA is TGCAGTGCTTCCCCTGACTTGGAGCAGTACTTC. This codes for CSASPDLEQYF.

V gene TRBV19 combines with J gene TRBJ2-7; 9 bases are a match to TRBD2. Germline CDR1 LNHDA, CDR2 SQIVND (reference sequence). Germline trimming cut 4 bases from V and 0 bases from J; bases unmatched to any gene: 19. There are 20 residues in the CDR3. The CDR3 DNA reads TGTGCCAGTAGTAAGGGGGATCCGGCTAGCGGGGCATCCCGCTCCTACGAGCAGTACTTC. Translating gives CASSKGDPASGASRSYEQYF.

V usage is TRBV18 and J usage is TRBJ1-3; D not resolved. V lost 3 bases, J lost 0 bases, and 9 bases lay in between. Germline V gene sequence: CDR1 KGHSH, CDR2 LQKENI. The CDR3 length is 15 residues. The CDR3 DNA follows: TGTGCCAGCTCACCTTACAGCTCCTCTGGAAACACCATATATTTT. This encodes CASSPYSSSGNTIYF.

The chain links TRBV2 to TRBJ2-3; perhaps TRBD1 as D (6 bases). Germline values: CDR1 SNHLY, CDR2 FYNNEI. The CDR3 has 15 residues. Deletions cut 6 bases from V and 1 base from J, with 14 bases between. The CDR3 bases are TGTGCCAGCAGGTATAAGGGGGATCGCACAGATACGCAGTATTTT. It translates to CASRYKGDRTDTQYF.

This clone was detected once. V usage is TRBV11-2 and J usage is TRBJ2-6; no clear D. Germline CDR1 reads SGHAT; CDR2 reads FQNNGV. This CDR3 is 13 amino acids long. V lost 3 bases and J 2 bases, leaving 2 bases between the germline ends. The DNA for the CDR3 is TGTGCCAGCAGCTTCGCTGGGGCCAACGTCCTGACTTTC. Translated: CASSFAGANVLTF.

In this sample, this clone turned up a few times. The gene calls are TRBV10-3 and TRBJ1-1, with a tentative D call TRBD1 (5 bases). CDR1 is ENHRY, CDR2 SYGVKD, per germline. CDR3 length: 15 amino acids. Trimming removed 7 bases at V and 7 bases at J, with 22 bases between. The CDR3 reads CAINGGGFGIGEAFF. DNA of the CDR3: TGTGCCATCAACGGGGGAGGATTTGGGATAGGTGAAGCTTTCTTT.

This chain joins TRBV21-1 and TRBJ2-7; TRBD1, the table's D call, lacks a check against the DNA. TRBV21-1 is listed as a pseudogene. The CDR3 runs 15 residues. The DNA of the CDR3 is TGTGCCAGCAGCAAGAGACAGGGAAGAACGGGCGAGCAGTACTTC. It translates to CASSKRQGRTGEQYF.

The chain has TRBV5-4 and TRBJ1-4; 8 positions match TRBD1. V shed 3 bases and J 6 bases; nucleotides not matched to a gene: 10. This CDR3 contains 16 residues. From germline, CDR1 is SGHNT and CDR2 YYREEE (reference sequence). The CDR3 DNA reads TGTGCCAGCAGCTCCTCGACAGGGGCTAGGGATGAAAAACTGTTTTTT. This codes for CASSSSTGARDEKLFF.

This chain links TRBV12-5 with TRBJ1-2; 8 positions agree with TRBD1. The V and J ends lost 1 base and 5 bases, in that order; junction bases with no gene match: 6. The germline gives CDR1 LGHNT, CDR2 FRNRAP. The CDR3 is 15 residues long. CDR3 sequence (DNA): TGTGCTAGTGGTTTGGAAACAGGGGGAGGGTATGGCTACACCTTC. It codes for CASGLETGGGYGYTF.

This clone was seen more than once but under ten times. This chain connects TRBV7-2 to TRBJ2-1; 8 bases are shared with TRBD2. V gave up 5 bases and J gave up 3 bases; unmatched junction bases: 6. The V gene's germline CDR1 is SGHTA and CDR2 FQGNSA. CDR3 size: 15 residues. The CDR3, as DNA: TGTGCCAGCAGCGCCCAGGGACTAGTCTACAATGAGCAGTTCTTC. It specifies CASSAQGLVYNEQFF.

This rearrangement joins TRBV5-1 to TRBJ1-5; TRBD1 might be the D (6 bases). The CDR3 is 15 residues long. V was cut by 1 base and J by 0 bases, with 8 bases left in between. CDR1 and CDR2 (germline): SGHRS, YFSETQ. Here the CDR3 reads CASSLQGTSNQPQHF. The CDR3 coding sequence is TGCGCCAGCAGCTTGCAGGGGACTAGCAATCAGCCCCAGCATTTT.

The chain joins TRBV14 to TRBJ1-2; weak D call: TRBD1 (6 bases). Germline CDR1 reads SGHDN; CDR2 reads FVKESK. Trimming took off 4 bases at V and 2 bases at J, with 8 bases between the two ends. This CDR3 has 13 amino acids. The CDR3 DNA sequence: TGTGCCAGCAGCCCTGGACAGAACTATGGCTACACCTTC. Translating it yields CASSPGQNYGYTF.

The V and J genes are TRBV11-2 and TRBJ2-2, with 13 bases lining up with TRBD2. Looked up from germline, CDR1 is SGHAT and CDR2 is FQNNGV. The CDR3 has 17 amino acids. Unmatched junction bases numbered 4, after V lost 5 bases and J lost 1 base. CDR3 sequence: CASSRTSGRGNTGELFF. CDR3 nucleotide sequence: TGTGCCAGCAGCCGGACTAGCGGGAGAGGGAACACCGGGGAGCTGTTTTTT. The variable domain in full, with the rest retrieved from reference TRBV11-2 and TRBJ2-2, is EAGVAQSPRYKIIEKRQSVAFWCNPISGHATLYWYQQILGQGPKLLIQFQNNGVVDDSQLPKDRFSAERLKGVDSTLKIQPAKLEDSAVYLCASSRTSGRGNTGELFFGEGSRLTVL.

The gene calls are TRBV28 and TRBJ1-6, with D maybe TRBD1 (5 bases). The CDR3 covers 17 residues. Germline lookup yields CDR1 MDHEN and CDR2 SYDVKM. The germline V and J ends were trimmed by 11 bases and 7 bases, with 27 bases remaining between them. CDR3 sequence (DNA): TGTGCCGTCTCGGGAGGGCGAGGGGTCGACGCAAATTCACCCCTCCACTTT. It encodes CAVSGGRGVDANSPLHF.

This chain joins TRBV7-3 and TRBJ2-2; D may be TRBD1 (6 bases). This CDR3 is built from 16 residues. CDR1 and CDR2 (germline): SGHTA, FQGTGA. Trimming left V 5 bases short and J 0 bases short, with 13 bases between. CDR3 protein: CASSAHKGANTGELFF. CDR3 sequence (DNA): TGTGCCAGCAGCGCCCACAAGGGGGCGAACACCGGGGAGCTGTTTTTT.

This sequence joins TRBV5-6 and TRBJ1-1; 10 positions agree with TRBD1. The CDR3 is 15 amino acids. From germline, CDR1 is SGHDT and CDR2 YYEEEE. The junction had 3 bases not matched to a gene; V was cut back by 4 bases and J by 0 bases. The CDR3 loop is CASSKDRGLNTEAFF. The CDR3 DNA reads as TGTGCCAGCAGCAAAGACAGGGGGCTGAACACTGAAGCTTTCTTT.

About this clone itself: The same CDR3 also results from other DNA sequences found in this sample. The rearrangement uses TRBV28 and TRBJ1-4; maybe TRBD1 (6 bases). The CDR3 is 16 amino acids. Deletions cut 3 bases from V and 3 bases from J, with 14 bases between. The V gene's germline CDR1 is MDHEN and CDR2 SYDVKM. The CDR3 reads CASSLGGLGANEKLFF. The CDR3 bases are TGTGCCAGCAGTTTGGGGGGGCTGGGGGCTAATGAAAAACTGTTTTTT. The full variable domain, in which reference TRBV28 and TRBJ1-4 provide the parts outside the CDR3, is DVKVTQSSRYLVKRTGEKVFLECVQDMDHENMFWYRQDPGLGLRLIYFSYDVKMKEKGDIPEGYSVSREKKERFSLILESASTNQTSMYLCASSLGGLGANEKLFFGSGTQLSVL.

The rearrangement uses TRBV27 and TRBJ2-5; 9 bases agree with TRBD2. Per the germline V gene, CDR1 is MNHEY and CDR2 is SMNVEV (reference sequence). The ends lost 3 bases at V and 6 bases at J; junction bases unmatched: 5. The CDR3 length is 14 residues. Here the CDR3 DNA reads TGTGCCAGCAGTTTTGTAGCGGGAGTGAAGACCCAGTACTTC. Its protein product is CASSFVAGVKTQYF.

The gene calls are TRBV10-3 and TRBJ1-1; weak D call: TRBD1 (6 bases). V was shortened by 6 bases and J by 0 bases, with 8 bases between the two germline ends. The CDR3 is 13 residues long. Germline CDR1 reads ENHRY; CDR2 reads SYGVKD. The CDR3: CAIRGDMNTEAFF. The CDR3 bases are TGTGCCATCAGGGGGGACATGAACACTGAAGCTTTCTTT.

This sequence joins TRBV30 and TRBJ2-7; 11 bases match TRBD1. The germline CDR1 and CDR2 sequences are GTSNPN and SVGIG (reference sequence). Trimming cost V 4 bases and J 3 bases; bases outside gene matches: 5. This CDR3 is built from 14 residues. The CDR3: CAWNAGTGGYEQYF. CDR3 nucleotide sequence: TGTGCCTGGAACGCCGGGACAGGGGGCTACGAGCAGTACTTC.